This paragraph covers one T cell receptor (beta chain) sequence. The data stem from a study of T cell changes during pregnancy in multiple sclerosis. Assay used: immunoSEQ multiplex PCR; TCRdb lists only in-frame clones, some missing. The table has approximately 70,000 clones, roughly nine tenths seen once. Looked up from germline, CDR1 is SEHNR and CDR2 is FQNEAQ (reference sequence). Trimming took off 3 bases at V and 8 bases at J, with 13 bases between the two ends. The CDR3 is 13 residues long. Sequenced here: peripheral blood, sampled in the first trimester of pregnancy. J is TRBJ1-2 and V is TRBV7-9, with a tentative D call TRBD1 (6 bases). The clonotype comes from a female donor in good health, enrolled as a control in a pregnancy study. The DNA for the CDR3 is TGTGCCAGCAGCTTTCGGACAGAAGGGGGCTACACCTTC. Translated, it gives CASSFRTEGGYTF.